The rows below give T cell receptor beta chains drawn from one sample of a study of metastatic and nonmetastatic thyroid tumors. TCRdb recomputed clones from the PCR reads via MiXCR. The table lists 15,000 to 18,000 clones, 3% to 4% of them singletons. Sequencing was performed on tumor tissue. These receptors all stem from a female donor with papillary thyroid cancer or a benign thyroid nodule (not recorded which). Some clones in this sample may be carry-over from other donors' samples. Both conserved end residues are part of each CDR3. Fields, in order: V gene, J gene, D gene, clone size, CDR3 DNA, CDR3 protein. The D gene is left open where the match is weak. Clone size appears in some rows only: once, few, many, or a class for an expanded clone.

V gene: TRBV6-2/TRBV6-3
J gene: TRBJ2-3
D gene: NA
clone size: NA
CDR3 DNA: TGTGCCAGCAGTTCCGGTGGGGGGACTTGGACAGATACGCAGTATTTT
CDR3 protein: CASSSGGGTWTDTQYF

V gene: TRBV6-6
J gene: TRBJ2-7
D gene: NA
clone size: many
CDR3 DNA: TGTGCCAGCAGTTACTCGCGGAGCGGCGAGCAGTACTTC
CDR3 protein: CASSYSRSGEQYF

V gene: TRBV15
J gene: TRBJ2-7
D gene: NA
clone size: medium-sized
CDR3 DNA: TGTGCCACCAGCAGAGATCAGACCTACGAGCAGTACTTC
CDR3 protein: CATSRDQTYEQYF

V gene: TRBV5-1
J gene: TRBJ1-4
D gene: TRBD1
clone size: NA
CDR3 DNA: TGCGCCAGCAGAAGGGACAGTACTAATGAAAAACTGTTTTTT
CDR3 protein: CASRRDSTNEKLFF

V gene: TRBV6-1
J gene: TRBJ2-2
D gene: NA
clone size: few
CDR3 DNA: TGTGCCAGCAGTTACAAGAACACCGGGGAGCTGTTTTTT
CDR3 protein: CASSYKNTGELFF

V gene: TRBV2
J gene: TRBJ2-3
D gene: TRBD2
clone size: few
CDR3 DNA: TGTGCCAGCAGTGGGGTAGCGGGAGGTAACACAGATACGCAGTATTTT
CDR3 protein: CASSGVAGGNTDTQYF

V gene: TRBV3-1
J gene: TRBJ1-3
D gene: NA
clone size: few
CDR3 DNA: TGTGCCAGCAGCCCCCTAGGAGGAAACACCATATATTTT
CDR3 protein: CASSPLGGNTIYF

V gene: TRBV20-1
J gene: TRBJ1-1
D gene: NA
clone size: NA
CDR3 DNA: TGCAGTGCTAGATGGGGGGTGACCTGGAACACTGAAGCTTTCTTT
CDR3 protein: CSARWGVTWNTEAFF

V gene: TRBV7-9
J gene: TRBJ2-3
D gene: NA
clone size: medium-sized
CDR3 DNA: TGTGCCAGCAGCCCCTTCCTTGGCGTCACAACAGGAACGCAGTATTTT
CDR3 protein: CASSPFLGVTTGTQYF

V gene: TRBV5-1
J gene: TRBJ1-4
D gene: NA
clone size: NA
CDR3 DNA: TGCGCCAGCAGCTTAACAGGTGAAAAACTGTTTTTT
CDR3 protein: CASSLTGEKLFF

V gene: TRBV11-3
J gene: TRBJ2-7
D gene: NA
clone size: few
CDR3 DNA: TGTGCCAGCAGCCGCCTTTCTAACGAGCAGTACTTC
CDR3 protein: CASSRLSNEQYF

V gene: TRBV28
J gene: TRBJ2-3
D gene: TRBD2
clone size: few
CDR3 DNA: TGTGCCAGCAGACCGGTAGCGGGAAGCACGGATGCGCAGTATTTT
CDR3 protein: CASRPVAGSTDAQYF

V gene: TRBV6-2/TRBV6-3
J gene: TRBJ2-2
D gene: NA
clone size: NA
CDR3 DNA: TGTGCCAGCAGTTACTCAAAAGCCGGGGAGCTGTTTTTT
CDR3 protein: CASSYSKAGELFF

V gene: TRBV19
J gene: TRBJ1-2
D gene: TRBD1
clone size: NA
CDR3 DNA: TGTGCCAGTAGTACGACCGGGACAGGGGGCTATGGCTACACCTTC
CDR3 protein: CASSTTGTGGYGYTF

V gene: TRBV12-3/TRBV12-4
J gene: TRBJ2-5
D gene: NA
clone size: few
CDR3 DNA: TGTGCCAGCAGTTTAGGCGAGCGGAGAGGGACTCAGTACTTC
CDR3 protein: CASSLGERRGTQYF

V gene: TRBV19
J gene: TRBJ1-5
D gene: TRBD1
clone size: many
CDR3 DNA: TGTGCCAGTAGTACCCGACCACAGGGGGCGGTTCAGCCCCAGCATTTT
CDR3 protein: CASSTRPQGAVQPQHF

V gene: TRBV7-3
J gene: TRBJ2-3
D gene: TRBD2
clone size: NA
CDR3 DNA: TGTGCCAGCAGCTTAGGGCCGGGACTAGCGGGAGCAGATACGCAGTATTTT
CDR3 protein: CASSLGPGLAGADTQYF

V gene: TRBV24-1
J gene: TRBJ1-1
D gene: TRBD1
clone size: few
CDR3 DNA: TGTGCCACAACCGGGACAGGGGTAAACACTGAAGCTTTCTTT
CDR3 protein: CATTGTGVNTEAFF

V gene: TRBV6-1
J gene: TRBJ2-7
D gene: NA
clone size: NA
CDR3 DNA: TGTGCCAGCAGAACCAGGGAAACCTACGAGCAGTACTTC
CDR3 protein: CASRTRETYEQYF

V gene: TRBV13
J gene: TRBJ2-3
D gene: TRBD2
clone size: NA
CDR3 DNA: TGTGCCAGCAGCCCGGGACTAGCCGACACAGATACGCAGTATTTT
CDR3 protein: CASSPGLADTDTQYF

V gene: TRBV28
J gene: TRBJ1-6
D gene: NA
clone size: few
CDR3 DNA: TGTGCCAGCAGTTTGATGTCAGATTCACCCCTCCACTTT
CDR3 protein: CASSLMSDSPLHF

V gene: TRBV28
J gene: TRBJ1-1
D gene: NA
clone size: many
CDR3 DNA: TGTGCCAGCAGCCTAGATCCACCCCAGAACACTGAAGCTTTCTTT
CDR3 protein: CASSLDPPQNTEAFF

V gene: TRBV19
J gene: TRBJ1-2
D gene: TRBD1
clone size: few
CDR3 DNA: TGTGCCAGCAAGAGACAGGGGTATAGCTACGGCTACACCTTC
CDR3 protein: CASKRQGYSYGYTF

V gene: TRBV6-1
J gene: TRBJ2-5
D gene: NA
clone size: few
CDR3 DNA: TGTGCCAGCAGTACAGGGCTTCGTATAGGGACCCAGTACTTC
CDR3 protein: CASSTGLRIGTQYF

V gene: TRBV12-3/TRBV12-4
J gene: TRBJ1-2
D gene: NA
clone size: NA
CDR3 DNA: TGTGCCAGCAGCCAACCCAACTATGGCTACACCTTC
CDR3 protein: CASSQPNYGYTF

V gene: TRBV11-3
J gene: TRBJ2-3
D gene: TRBD1
clone size: NA
CDR3 DNA: TGTGCCAGCAGCCCTAGACAGGGGGCCACAGATACGCAGTATTTT
CDR3 protein: CASSPRQGATDTQYF

V gene: TRBV5-5
J gene: TRBJ2-1
D gene: NA
clone size: few
CDR3 DNA: TGTGCCAGCAGCTTGGCCCACGGGTCCTACAATGAGCAGTTCTTC
CDR3 protein: CASSLAHGSYNEQFF

V gene: TRBV20-1
J gene: TRBJ2-1
D gene: NA
clone size: medium-sized
CDR3 DNA: TGCAGTGCTAGATTAGACAGCCTCTCCTACAATGAGCAGTTCTTC
CDR3 protein: CSARLDSLSYNEQFF

V gene: TRBV30
J gene: TRBJ1-1
D gene: NA
clone size: NA
CDR3 DNA: TGTGCCTGGAGTCGCAGGGGCGCGGGCGCTTTCTTT
CDR3 protein: CAWSRRGAGAFF

V gene: TRBV10-3
J gene: TRBJ2-7
D gene: TRBD1
clone size: medium-sized
CDR3 DNA: TGTGCCATCAGTGAGTCTGGGCAGGGGGCCTACGAGCAGTACTTC
CDR3 protein: CAISESGQGAYEQYF

V gene: TRBV20-1
J gene: TRBJ2-7
D gene: TRBD1
clone size: NA
CDR3 DNA: TGCAGTGCTCCAGACAGGGCCGGCGAGCAGTACTTC
CDR3 protein: CSAPDRAGEQYF

V gene: TRBV6-1
J gene: TRBJ1-2
D gene: TRBD1
clone size: NA
CDR3 DNA: TGTGCCAGCAGCAGGACAGGGTATGGCTACACCTTC
CDR3 protein: CASSRTGYGYTF

V gene: TRBV28
J gene: TRBJ1-2
D gene: NA
clone size: NA
CDR3 DNA: TGTGCCAGCCACAGAAGTACTAACTATGGCTACACCTTC
CDR3 protein: CASHRSTNYGYTF

V gene: TRBV7-8
J gene: TRBJ2-5
D gene: TRBD1
clone size: NA
CDR3 DNA: TGTGCCAGCAGCTTGAAAACAGGGGAAGAGGAGACCCAGTACTTC
CDR3 protein: CASSLKTGEEETQYF

V gene: TRBV12-3/TRBV12-4
J gene: TRBJ2-5
D gene: TRBD1
clone size: few
CDR3 DNA: TGTGCCAGCAGACTGGGACAGACCCAAGAGACCCAGTACTTC
CDR3 protein: CASRLGQTQETQYF